This TCR beta chain was profiled in a study of shared clonotypes between healthy human individuals. This clone appeared a single time. Cells designated naive CD8 were CD45RO-negative and were positively selected for CCR7, with terminally differentiated effector memory CD45RA+ cells excluded. When replicate PCRs were run on sorted subsets, they used 150 to 200 ng DNA, some 29,000 T cell genomes. In the original workflow: ImmunoSEQ sequences covered only the junction and lacked quality scores; filtering therefore differed. Sequencing was performed with immunoSEQ multiplex PCR; in TCRdb, only in-frame clones are kept and a portion is missing. V and J calls and clone size follow that table, whereas D and trimming were derived from the DNA. Of roughly 2.1 million clones in the sample, approximately 94% were seen once. Germline CDR1 and CDR2: MNHEY and SMNVEV (reference sequence). Trimming cost V 1 base and J 4 bases; bases outside gene matches: 5. The CDR3 contains 15 residues.

This TCR derives from a man aged 18 to 35 in good health. Some clones in this sample may be carry-over from other donors' samples. Sequencing was done on a sample of naive CD8+ T cells from PBMCs. The rearrangement uses TRBV27 and TRBJ2-7, with 9 nucleotides matching TRBD1. As DNA, the CDR3 is TGTGCCAGCAGTTTATTGCGCGGGACAGGGTACGAGCAGTACTTC. Protein product: CASSLLRGTGYEQYF.